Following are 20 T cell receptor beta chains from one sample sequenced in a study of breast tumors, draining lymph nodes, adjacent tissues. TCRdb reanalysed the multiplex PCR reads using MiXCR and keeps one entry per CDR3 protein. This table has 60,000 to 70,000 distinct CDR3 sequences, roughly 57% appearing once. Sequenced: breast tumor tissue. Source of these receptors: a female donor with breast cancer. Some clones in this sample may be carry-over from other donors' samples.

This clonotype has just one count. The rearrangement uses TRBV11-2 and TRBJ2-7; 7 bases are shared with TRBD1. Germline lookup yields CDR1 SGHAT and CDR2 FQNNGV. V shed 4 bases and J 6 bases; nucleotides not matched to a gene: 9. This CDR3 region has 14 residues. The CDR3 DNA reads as TGTGCCAGCAGCTCGCTGACAGGGCGAGGCGAGCAGTACTTC. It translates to CASSSLTGRGEQYF. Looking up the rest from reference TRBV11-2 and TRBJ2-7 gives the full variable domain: EAGVAQSPRYKIIEKRQSVAFWCNPISGHATLYWYQQILGQGPKLLIQFQNNGVVDDSQLPKDRFSAERLKGVDSTLKIQPAKLEDSAVYLCASSSLTGRGEQYFGPGTRLTVT.

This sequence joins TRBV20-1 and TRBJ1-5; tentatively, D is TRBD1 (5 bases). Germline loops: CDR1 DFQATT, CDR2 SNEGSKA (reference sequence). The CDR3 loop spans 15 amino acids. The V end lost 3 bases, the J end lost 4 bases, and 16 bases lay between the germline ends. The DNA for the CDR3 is TGCAGTGCTAGGATTTTCGGGACCGTAAATCAGCCCCAGCATTTT. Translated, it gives CSARIFGTVNQPQHF.

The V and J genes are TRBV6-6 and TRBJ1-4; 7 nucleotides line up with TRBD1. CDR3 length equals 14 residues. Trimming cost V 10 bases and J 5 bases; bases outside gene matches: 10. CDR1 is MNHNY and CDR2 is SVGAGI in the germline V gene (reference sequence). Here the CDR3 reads CAIFRDSRNEKLFF. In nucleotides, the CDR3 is TGTGCCATCTTCCGGGACAGTAGGAATGAAAAACTGTTTTTT.

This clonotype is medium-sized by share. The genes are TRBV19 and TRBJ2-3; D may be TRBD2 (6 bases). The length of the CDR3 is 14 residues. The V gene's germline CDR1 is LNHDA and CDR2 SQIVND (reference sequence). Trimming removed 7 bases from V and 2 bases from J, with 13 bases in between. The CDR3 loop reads CASNPAGPTDTQYF. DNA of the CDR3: TGTGCCAGTAACCCAGCGGGCCCCACAGATACGCAGTATTTT.

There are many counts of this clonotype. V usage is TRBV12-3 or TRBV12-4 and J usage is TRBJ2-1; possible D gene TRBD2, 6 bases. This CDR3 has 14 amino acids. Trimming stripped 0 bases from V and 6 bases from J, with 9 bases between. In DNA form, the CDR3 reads TGTGCCAGCAGTTTAGCGGGGGGTTCCAATGAGCAGTTCTTC. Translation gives CASSLAGGSNEQFF.

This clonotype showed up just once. CDR3 DNA sequence: TGCAGCGTTGTTCCGTATTTAACAGGGGTAAACGGGGAGCTGTTTTTT. Translating it yields CSVVPYLTGVNGELFF. The chain carries TRBV29-1 and TRBJ2-2, with 7 bases aligning to TRBD1. The CDR3 is made up of 16 amino acids. Trimming at V came to 4 bases and at J to 7 bases, leaving 15 bases not matched to a gene. Germline V lookup: CDR1 SQVTM, CDR2 ANQGSEA.

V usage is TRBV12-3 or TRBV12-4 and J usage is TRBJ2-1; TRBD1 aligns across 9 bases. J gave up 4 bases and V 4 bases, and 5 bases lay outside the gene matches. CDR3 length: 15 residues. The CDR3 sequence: CASSSDRGGYNEQFF. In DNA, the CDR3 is TGTGCCAGCAGTTCGGACAGGGGAGGGTACAATGAGCAGTTCTTC.

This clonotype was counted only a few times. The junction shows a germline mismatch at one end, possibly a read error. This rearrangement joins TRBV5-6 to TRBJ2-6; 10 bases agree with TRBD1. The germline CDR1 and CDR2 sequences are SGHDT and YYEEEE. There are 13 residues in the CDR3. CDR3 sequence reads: CASSRTGGNVLTF. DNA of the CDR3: TGTGCCAGCAGCCGGACAGGGGGCAACGTCCTGACTTTC.

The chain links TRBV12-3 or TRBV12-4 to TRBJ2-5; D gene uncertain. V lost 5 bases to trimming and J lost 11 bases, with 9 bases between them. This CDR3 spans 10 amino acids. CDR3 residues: CASSPANQYF. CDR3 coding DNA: TGTGCCAGCAGTCCCGCGAATCAGTACTTC.

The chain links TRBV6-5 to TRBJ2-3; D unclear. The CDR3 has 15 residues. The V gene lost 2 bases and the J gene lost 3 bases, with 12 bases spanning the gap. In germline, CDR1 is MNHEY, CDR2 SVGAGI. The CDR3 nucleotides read TGTGCCAGCAGTTACCGCGGATCATTGACAGATACGCAGTATTTT. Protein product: CASSYRGSLTDTQYF.

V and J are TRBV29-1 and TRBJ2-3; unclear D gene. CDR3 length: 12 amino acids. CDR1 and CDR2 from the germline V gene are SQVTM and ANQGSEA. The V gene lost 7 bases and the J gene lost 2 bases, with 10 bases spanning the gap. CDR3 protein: CSAVKFTDTQYF. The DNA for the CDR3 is TGCAGCGCGGTGAAGTTCACAGATACGCAGTATTTT.

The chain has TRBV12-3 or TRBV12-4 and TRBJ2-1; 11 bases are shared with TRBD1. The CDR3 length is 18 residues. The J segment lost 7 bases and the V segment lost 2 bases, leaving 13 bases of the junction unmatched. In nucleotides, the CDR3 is TGTGCCAGCAGTTTAAGTCTGGCTCTGGGGACAGGGGGGAATGAGCAGTTCTTC. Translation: CASSLSLALGTGGNEQFF.

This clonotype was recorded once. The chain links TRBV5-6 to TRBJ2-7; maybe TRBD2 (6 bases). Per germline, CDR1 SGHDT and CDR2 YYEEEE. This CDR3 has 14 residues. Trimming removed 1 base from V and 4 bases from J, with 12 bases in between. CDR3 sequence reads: CASSLMGGGYEQYF. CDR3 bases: TGTGCCAGCAGCTTGATGGGGGGAGGATACGAGCAGTACTTC.

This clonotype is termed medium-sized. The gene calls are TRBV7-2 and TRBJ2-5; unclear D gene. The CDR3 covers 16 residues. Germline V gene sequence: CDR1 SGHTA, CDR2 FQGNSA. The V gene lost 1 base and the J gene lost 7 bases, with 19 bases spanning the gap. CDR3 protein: CASSLGAVNDRWTQYF. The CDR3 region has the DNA TGTGCCAGCAGCTTAGGGGCAGTCAACGATCGGTGGACCCAGTACTTC.

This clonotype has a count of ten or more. CDR3 sequence (DNA): TGCAGTGCCCACCTTGTGGGAGGAGTGTTCTACGAGCAGTACTTC. Its translation: CSAHLVGGVFYEQYF. The chain couples TRBV20-1 to TRBJ2-7, with D perhaps TRBD2 (6 bases). V was shortened by 6 bases and J by 3 bases, with 21 bases between the two germline ends. This CDR3 region has 15 residues. CDR1 is DFQATT, CDR2 SNEGSKA, per germline (reference sequence).

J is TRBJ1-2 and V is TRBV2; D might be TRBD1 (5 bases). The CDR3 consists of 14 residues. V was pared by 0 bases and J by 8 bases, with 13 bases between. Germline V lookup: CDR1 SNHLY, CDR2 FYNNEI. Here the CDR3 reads CASSEASRVGGYTF. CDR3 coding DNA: TGTGCCAGCAGTGAAGCGAGCAGGGTCGGAGGCTACACCTTC. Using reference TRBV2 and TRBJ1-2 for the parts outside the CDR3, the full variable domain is EPEVTQTPSHQVTQMGQEVILRCVPISNHLYFYWYRQILGQKVEFLVSFYNNEISEKSEIFDDQFSVERPDGSNFTLKIRSTKLEDSAMYFCASSEASRVGGYTFGSGTRLTVV.

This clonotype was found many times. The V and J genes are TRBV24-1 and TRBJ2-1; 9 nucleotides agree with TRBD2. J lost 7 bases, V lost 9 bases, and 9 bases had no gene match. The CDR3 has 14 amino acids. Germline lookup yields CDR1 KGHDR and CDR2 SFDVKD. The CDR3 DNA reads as TGTGCCACCTCCCCGGCGGGAGGGCAAAATGAGCAGTTCTTC. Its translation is CATSPAGGQNEQFF.

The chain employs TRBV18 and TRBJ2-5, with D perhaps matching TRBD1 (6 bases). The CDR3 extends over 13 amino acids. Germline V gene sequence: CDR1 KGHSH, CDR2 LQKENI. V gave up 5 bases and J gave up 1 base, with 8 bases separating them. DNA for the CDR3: TGTGCCAGCTCAGGGGACACCCAAGAGACCCAGTACTTC. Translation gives CASSGDTQETQYF.

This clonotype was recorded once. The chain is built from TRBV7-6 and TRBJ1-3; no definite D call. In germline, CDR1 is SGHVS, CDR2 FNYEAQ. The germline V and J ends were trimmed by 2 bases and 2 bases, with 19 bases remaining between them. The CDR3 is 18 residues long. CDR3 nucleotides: TGTGCCAGCAGCTTAAGAACTAGCGGGAGGATCCCTGGAAACACCATATATTTT. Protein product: CASSLRTSGRIPGNTIYF.

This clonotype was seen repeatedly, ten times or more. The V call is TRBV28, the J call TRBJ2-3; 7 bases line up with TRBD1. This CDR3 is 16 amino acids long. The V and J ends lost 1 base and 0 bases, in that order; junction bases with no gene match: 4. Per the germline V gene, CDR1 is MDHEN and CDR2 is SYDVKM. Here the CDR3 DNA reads TGTGCCAGCAGTTTATACGGGACAGCTAGCACAGATACGCAGTATTTT. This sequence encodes CASSLYGTASTDTQYF.